A selection of T cell receptor beta chains follows, all from one sample in a study of technical replicates of blood from a handful of donors. The method was immunoSEQ multiplex PCR; TCRdb's version includes in-frame clones alone and lacks a portion of them. This sample yields over 70,000 clones, of which approximately 96% are seen a single time; under 0.2% belongs to the top ten. The sequencing input was T cells isolated from PBMCs. The origin of the receptors is a human donor in good health. Both conserved end residues are part of each CDR3.

>TRBV7-3|TRBJ2-3
CASSLYGPSTQYF
>TRBV6-5|TRBJ2-1
CASSYRRGHPNEQFF
>TRBV6-5|TRBJ1-1
CASSSFERGGAFF
>TRBV7-8|TRBJ2-1
CASSFLGQGIQNEQFF
>TRBV18|TRBJ1-6
CASSPGQGNSPLHF
>TRBV2|TRBJ2-6
CASSDRQFSGANVLTF
>TRBV28|TRBJ1-1
CASRLRPSEAFF
>TRBV7-9|TRBJ2-7
CASSPQGGGEQYF
>TRBV28|TRBJ2-2
CASSLAGVDTGELFF
>TRBV6-1|TRBJ2-7
CASSPFNEQYF
>TRBV11-2|TRBJ1-4
CASSLSLNEKLFF
>TRBV19|TRBJ1-1
CASSIGAVNTEAFF
>TRBV27|TRBJ1-4
CASRQSDRARSEKLFF
>TRBV5-1|TRBJ2-1
CASSFLIPDGGSYNEQFF
>TRBV4-2|TRBJ1-3
CASSPSSNSVNTIYF
>TRBV5-1|TRBJ1-1
CASSLEGQDTEAFF
>TRBV5-1|TRBJ2-7
CASSLLARNQPNSYEQYF
>TRBV7-9|TRBJ2-7
CASSLDGVPYEQYF
>TRBV7-8|TRBJ2-5
CASSLATGGGKTQYF
>TRBV28|TRBJ2-1
CASSALAGVNNEQFF
>TRBV27|TRBJ2-5
CASSPLAGDGETQYF
>TRBV2|TRBJ1-1
CASSGTGVTEAFF
>TRBV15|TRBJ1-5
CATSFTGDYQPQHF
>TRBV28|TRBJ2-1
CAIEGRGSSYNEQFF
>TRBV6-6|TRBJ2-7
CASYSGRPPYEQYF
>TRBV19|TRBJ1-2
CASSGGQNYGYTF
>TRBV7-9|TRBJ2-7
CASSPQTAYGDEQYF
>TRBV6-4|TRBJ1-1
CASSEGTGLNTEAFF
>TRBV28|TRBJ1-2
CASRGTGGYGYTF
>TRBV28|TRBJ1-2
CASSPTSTNGYTF
>TRBV4-1|TRBJ1-5
CASSQQGDSNQPQHF
>TRBV28|TRBJ2-5
CASRERTSGHTIRSDQETQYF
>TRBV30|TRBJ2-7
CAWSPGTDYEQYF
>TRBV7-9|TRBJ1-1
CASSPVQPEAFF
>TRBV19|TRBJ2-2
CATRGDRYTGELFF
>TRBV19|TRBJ2-5
CASSWQGRETQYF